This T cell receptor beta chain was recovered during a study of tumor-infiltrating lymphocytes in localized non-small cell lung cancer. Regarding the study as a whole: Only some patients had TCR sequencing, depending on available tissue. Tumors had more T cell infiltration than uninvolved lung, per TCRbeta sequencing and CD3 counts.

This table comes from immunoSEQ multiplex PCR, and its TCRdb copy is limited to in-frame clones, with some not included. Of roughly 14,000 clones in the sample, 75% were seen once. Germline V gene data show CDR1 as GTSNPN and CDR2 as SVGIG (reference sequence). There are 13 residues in the CDR3. With 4 bases clipped from V and 5 bases from J, the junction kept 7 bases outside the gene matches. Points on this clone: Its antigen remains unidentified.

Sequencing used lung tumor tissue. This chain connects TRBV30 to TRBJ2-5, with TRBD1 identical over 7 bases. The origin of this receptor is a human donor with non-small cell lung cancer. The CDR3, as DNA: TGTGCCTGGACCCCGACAGGGCCGGAGACCCAGTACTTC. It is translated as CAWTPTGPETQYF.